The clone carrying this T cell receptor (beta chain) was picked up many times. No antigen is known for it. Building the TCR beta libraries relied on iRepertoire HTBI primers, and CDR3 regions underwent Arm-PCR. Each CDR3 protein gets one entry after TCRdb re-called the multiplex PCR reads with MiXCR. The sample lists 200,000 to 250,000 distinct CDR3 sequences; around 20% were seen once. CDR3 length equals 14 residues. V lost 3 bases to trimming and J lost 4 bases, with 12 bases between them. Germline CDR1 SGDLS, CDR2 YYNGEE. These data belong to a study of regulatory T cells in long-lasting Graves disease. Whole-study results and caveats: TCR diversity in persistent Graves' patients was below that of newly diagnosed ones. Under persistent disease, TRBV28, TRBJ1-2 and TRBJ2-5 were used preferentially.

Time point noted: newly diagnosed GD, antithyroid drugs for less than 3 months. From RNA extracted from PBMCs, the TCR library was made. The sample was peripheral blood mononuclear cells (PBMCs), taken at new diagnosis, from a patient treated with antithyroid drugs. The chain uses TRBV9 and TRBJ2-3, with a tentative D call TRBD2 (5 bases). This TCR derives from a female donor with Graves disease. The CDR3 DNA sequence: TGTGCCAGCAGCGATAGCGTCGGGGCAGATACGCAGTATTTT. Protein: CASSDSVGADTQYF.